Below, one TCR beta chain is given with its context. Its antigen remains unidentified. The protocol was immunoSEQ multiplex PCR, while the TCRdb copy is restricted to in-frame clones and leaves out a portion. This sample yields fewer than 150,000 clones, of which 80% to 95% are seen a single time; 3.1% belongs to the top ten. Germline loops: CDR1 SGHVS, CDR2 FNYEAQ. This CDR3 has 15 residues. With V trimmed by 5 bases and J by 1 base, 5 bases remained unmatched. The data stem from a study of T cell responses to AZD1222 COVID-19 vaccine. The overall study: Second-dose groups at about 4 or about 12 weeks were pooled.

Study outcomes and limitations: Unmutated variant regions reportedly attract nearly half of all spike-specific TCRs. Clonal diversity may have been underestimated in mostly white British donors. Seropositive at baseline were only a handful of AZD1222 recipients.

This sample comprised peripheral blood, obtained on day 0 of AZD1222 vaccination. The sequence came from an adult in good health. The rearrangement links TRBV7-6 to TRBJ2-7, with 10 bases lining up with TRBD2. The CDR3 protein is CASSQTSGPSYEQYF. Written as DNA, the CDR3 is TGTGCCAGCAGCCAGACTAGCGGGCCTTCCTACGAGCAGTACTTC.